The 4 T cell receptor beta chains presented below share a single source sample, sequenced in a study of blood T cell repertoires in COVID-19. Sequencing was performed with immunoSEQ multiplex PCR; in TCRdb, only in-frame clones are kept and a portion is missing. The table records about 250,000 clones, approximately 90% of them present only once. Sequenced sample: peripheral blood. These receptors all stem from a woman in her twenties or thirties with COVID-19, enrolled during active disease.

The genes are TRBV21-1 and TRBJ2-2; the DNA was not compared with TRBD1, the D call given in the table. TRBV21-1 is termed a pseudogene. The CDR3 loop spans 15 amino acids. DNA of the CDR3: TGTGCCAGCAGCAACCCCGCAGTGAACACCGGGGAGCTGTTTTTT. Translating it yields CASSNPAVNTGELFF.

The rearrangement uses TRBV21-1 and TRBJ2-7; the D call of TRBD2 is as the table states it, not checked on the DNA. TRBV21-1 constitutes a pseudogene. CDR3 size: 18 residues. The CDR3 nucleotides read TGTGCCAGCACCAACCCGCTAGCGGGAGCCCCCTACTTATACGAGCAGTACGTC. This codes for CASTNPLAGAPYLYEQYV.

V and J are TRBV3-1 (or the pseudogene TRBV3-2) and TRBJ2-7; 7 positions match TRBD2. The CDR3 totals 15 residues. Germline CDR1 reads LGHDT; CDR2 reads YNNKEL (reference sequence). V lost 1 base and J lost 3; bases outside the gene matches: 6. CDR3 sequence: CASSQASGGYYEQYF. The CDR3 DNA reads TGTGCCAGCAGCCAAGCTAGCGGAGGGTACTACGAGCAGTACTTC.

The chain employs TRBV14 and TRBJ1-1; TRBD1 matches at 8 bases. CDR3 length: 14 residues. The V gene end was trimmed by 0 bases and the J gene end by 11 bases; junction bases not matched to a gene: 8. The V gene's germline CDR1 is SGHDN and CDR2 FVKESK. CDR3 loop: CASSQDGQGARAFF. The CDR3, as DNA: TGTGCCAGCAGCCAAGACGGCCAGGGGGCGAGGGCTTTCTTT.